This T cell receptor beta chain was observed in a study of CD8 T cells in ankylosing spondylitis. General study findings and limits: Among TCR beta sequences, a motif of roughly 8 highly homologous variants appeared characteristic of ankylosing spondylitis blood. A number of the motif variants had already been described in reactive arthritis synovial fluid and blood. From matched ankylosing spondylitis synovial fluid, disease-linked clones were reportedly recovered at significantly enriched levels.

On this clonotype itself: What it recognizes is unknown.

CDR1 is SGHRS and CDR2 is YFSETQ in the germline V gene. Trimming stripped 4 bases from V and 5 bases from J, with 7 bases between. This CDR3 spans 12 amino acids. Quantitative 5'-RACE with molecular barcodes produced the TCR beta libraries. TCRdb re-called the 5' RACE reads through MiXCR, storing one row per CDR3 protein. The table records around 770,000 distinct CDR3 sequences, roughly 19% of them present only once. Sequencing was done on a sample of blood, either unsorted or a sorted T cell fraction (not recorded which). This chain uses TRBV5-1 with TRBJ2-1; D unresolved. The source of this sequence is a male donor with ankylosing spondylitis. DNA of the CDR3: TGCGCCAGCAGCGCCTGGGACAATGAGCAGTTCTTC. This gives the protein CASSAWDNEQFF.